This T cell receptor (beta chain) is from a study of post-analysis software for immune sequencing data (dated by TCRdb to the mid-2010s). Regarding the complete study: Relapsing-remitting, secondary progressive and progressive-relapsing multiple sclerosis were recorded as disease courses, and subtype annotation was lacking for some patients. Patient repertoires were compared against roughly 11 previously published healthy control repertoires from donors aged about 6 to 25 years. A subset of samples was prepared in parallel using single-end sample barcoding, then pooled and co-amplified after Illumina adapter ligation. Beyond this particular receptor, the publication reports: Significantly lower normalized Chao1 diversity was found in multiple sclerosis patients than in controls, suggesting substantial peripheral T-cell clonal expansion. The control group was slightly older than the multiple sclerosis patient group. Strong co-clustering of samples prepared in the same batch was shown by direct clustering with F measure, prompting a batch-effect correction. Several TRBV segments, including TRBV5-6, TRBV5-1 and TRBV20-1, were significantly more frequent in patients than controls.

The library was generated by PCR. The instrument given in TCRdb is Illumina HiSeq 2500. To reduce PCR and sequencing biases, unique molecular identifiers were built into the TCR beta cDNA libraries. Some 500,000 cDNA molecules were obtained for every 1 to 10 million input T cells, so each molecule roughly corresponded to one T cell. The patient libraries were prepared and sequenced with the same protocol used for the earlier healthy control dataset. Samples belonging to the same batch were prepared together, multiplexed and sequenced on a shared HiSeq lane. The source study handled its data this way. Raw barcoded reads were processed with MIGEC, and single-read molecular identifier groups were discarded before consensus assembly and CDR3 extraction. VDJtools was used for post-analysis of the clonotype tables, and diversity was normalized by down-sampling every dataset to the size of the smallest sample. In repertoire overlap clustering, CDR3 amino acid sequences, but not nucleotide sequences, were matched to correct batch-related cross-sample contamination. Clones were called with MiXCR by TCRdb after fastp trimmed the public reads at Q25, and only in-frame beta chains were retained. Every entry covers one CDR3 protein and lists the most common genes and DNA from its rows. The V and J calls and clone size are TCRdb's, not the authors'. The sample table records some 690,000 distinct CDR3 sequences; approximately 59% of these occur just once. Around 11% of the sample rests with the top ten.

TCR beta repertoires were profiled from peripheral blood of roughly 13 young patients with multiple sclerosis to demonstrate the VDJtools post-analysis software. Multiple sclerosis patients were children and adolescents aged about 6 to 17 years. Remarks on this clonotype: What this receptor recognizes is not known. Base qualities are not provided; no much larger clone lies one nucleotide away.

Compared with germline, V lacks 5 bases and J lacks 2 bases; bases without a gene match: 8. CDR1 and CDR2 are drawn from the germline V gene (reference sequence): DFQATT, SNEGSKA. The CDR3 measures 15 amino acids from cysteine to phenylalanine. Only CDR3 DNA is held: 45 bases, read in frame from base 1. The receptor comes from a girl aged 2-10 years with multiple sclerosis. Sequencing input: blood. The V and J segments used are TRBV20-1 and TRBJ2-7, with 11 bases aligning to TRBD2. CDR3 reads: CSAPLAGGLTYEQYF. The sequence in DNA is TGCAGTGCTCCTCTAGCGGGAGGCCTTACCTACGAGCAGTACTTC.